These 25 T cell receptor beta chains were all obtained from the same sample, sequenced in a study of CD8 T cells in ankylosing spondylitis listed by TCRdb under 2017. Here is what the overall study found, with its caveats: A TCR beta motif of 8 or 9 highly homologous amino acid variants appeared characteristic of blood from ankylosing spondylitis patients.

No antigen is known for these receptors. Libraries were prepared through 5' RACE. The sequencer was an Illumina HiSeq 2500. Using fastp at Q25 and MiXCR, TCRdb reprocessed the public reads and kept productive beta chains. CDR3 protein duplicates are merged, each entry listing the most common genes and DNA. The sample table records hundreds of thousands of distinct CDR3 sequences; 10% to 15% of these occur just once. Clones ranked in the top ten supply 0.45% to 0.6% of the sample. Sequencing used blood, either unsorted or a sorted T cell fraction (not recorded which). These receptor sequences come from a male donor with ankylosing spondylitis.

This clonotype turned up a few times. The V gene is TRBV5-5, the J gene TRBJ2-7; D remains unclear. Trimming left V 2 bases short and J 6 bases short, with 9 bases between. The CDR3 runs 12 residues. Germline V gene data show CDR1 as SGHKS and CDR2 as YYEKEE (reference sequence). The CDR3 spells CASSFLRTEQYF. The CDR3 DNA is TGTGCCAGCAGCTTCCTCAGGACCGAGCAGTACTTC.

This chain uses TRBV7-2 with TRBJ2-1; 12 bases agree with TRBD2. From germline, CDR1 is SGHTA and CDR2 FQGNSA. The CDR3 sequence is 15 residues long. After removal of 6 bases from V and 8 bases from J, the junction contained 8 bases not matched to a gene. The DNA for the CDR3 is TGTGCCAGCAGTCCACAACTAGCGGGAGGCTATGAGCAGTTCTTC. This translates into CASSPQLAGGYEQFF.

This clonotype was seen at least ten times. V usage is TRBV4-3 and J usage is TRBJ2-1, with a weak D call TRBD1 (6 bases). Trimming stripped 4 bases from V and 6 bases from J, with 22 bases between. CDR1 is LGHNA and CDR2 is YSLEER in the germline V gene. The length of the CDR3 is 17 residues. CDR3 bases: TGCGCCAGCAGCCTAGGGGTTGACGACAGGATAGGCAATGAGCAGTTCTTC. Its protein is CASSLGVDDRIGNEQFF.

The gene calls are TRBV5-4 and TRBJ2-3; D is ambiguous. Trimming took 1 base from V and 2 from J, leaving 11 bases between them. The CDR3 loop spans 15 amino acids. CDR1 and CDR2 from the germline V gene are SGHNT and YYREEE (reference sequence). The CDR3 is CASSLNTDVTDTQYF. CDR3 DNA sequence: TGTGCCAGCAGCTTGAACACCGACGTCACAGATACGCAGTATTTT.

The chain joins TRBV10-3 to TRBJ1-4, with 9 bases lining up with TRBD1. The CDR3 loop spans 15 amino acids. The trim removed 10 bases at V and 7 bases at J, leaving 13 bases unmatched. CDR1 and CDR2 from the germline V gene are ENHRY and SYGVKD. This CDR3 is CATRWDREKGEKLFF. CDR3 nucleotides: TGTGCCACCCGGTGGGACAGGGAGAAGGGTGAAAAACTGTTTTTT.

To note about this clonotype: The conserved closing phenylalanine or tryptophan is absent in this CDR3, likely reflecting a read error. The chain recombines TRBV4-3 with TRBJ2-5; D ambiguous. Germline V gives CDR1 LGHNA, CDR2 YSLEER. The ends were cut back, 0 bases at V and 7 bases at J, with 0 bases in the middle. The CDR3 consists of 10 residues. The CDR3 sequence is CASSQETQYI. CDR3 DNA sequence: TGCGCCAGCAGCCAAGAGACCCAGTACATC.

This clonotype was counted ten times or more. Compared with germline, one end of the junction differs, possibly owing to a read error. The V call is TRBV29-1, the J call TRBJ2-1; D perhaps matches TRBD1 (6 bases). The CDR3 is 13 amino acids. Germline V CDR1 and CDR2: SQVTM, ANQGSEA. The CDR3 reads CSVDRGSHNEQFF. In nucleotides, the CDR3 is TGCAGCGTTGACAGGGGCTCCCACAATGAGCAGTTCTTC.

This clonotype has only a few counts. The gene calls are TRBV7-9 and TRBJ1-1, with D tentatively TRBD1 (6 bases). V was pared by 2 bases and J by 10 bases, with 11 bases between. Germline V CDR1 and CDR2: SEHNR, FQNEAQ (reference sequence). The CDR3 is 12 residues long. The CDR3 sequence: CASSLSTGRAFF. The CDR3 DNA follows: TGTGCCAGCAGCTTATCCACAGGGAGAGCTTTCTTT.

The V and J genes are TRBV20-1 and TRBJ2-5; perhaps TRBD2 as D (6 bases). Germline loops: CDR1 DFQATT, CDR2 SNEGSKA (reference sequence). V lost 5 bases to trimming and J lost 2 bases, with 15 bases between them. The CDR3 consists of 14 residues. Here the CDR3 DNA reads TGCAGTGCTTCGCTCGGAGGGCTACAAGAGACCCAGTACTTC. This translates into CSASLGGLQETQYF.

The chain links TRBV27 to TRBJ2-2; 10 nucleotides match TRBD1. This CDR3 is 16 amino acids long. Losses at the gene ends were 6 bases for V and 3 bases for J; bases not matched to a gene: 7. Germline CDR1 and CDR2: MNHEY and SMNVEV (reference sequence). In DNA, the CDR3 is TGTGCCAGCAGGGCAGGGACAGGGGTGTACACCGGGGAGCTGTTTTTT. Amino acids: CASRAGTGVYTGELFF.

This rearrangement joins TRBV20-1 to TRBJ1-1; D is ambiguous. The CDR3 is 10 amino acids. Germline assignment: CDR1 DFQATT and CDR2 SNEGSKA (reference sequence). V was trimmed by 8 bases and J by 7 bases, leaving 11 bases between them. The DNA for the CDR3 is TGCAGTCCCTATGTTGTTGAAGCTTTCTTT. This translates into CSPYVVEAFF.

This clonotype was counted a few times. CDR3: CSARAGGRTEAFF. DNA for the CDR3: TGCAGTGCTAGAGCAGGGGGCCGGACTGAAGCTTTCTTT. The chain employs TRBV20-1 and TRBJ1-1, with 8 bases lining up with TRBD1. V shed 1 base, J shed 5 bases, and the junction held 3 bases outside the gene matches. CDR3 length: 13 residues. CDR1 is DFQATT and CDR2 is SNEGSKA in the germline V gene (reference sequence).

This clonotype was seen a few times. The V and J genes are TRBV5-5 and TRBJ2-5; D unclear. The CDR3 length is 11 residues. Germline CDR1 SGHKS, CDR2 YYEKEE (reference sequence). V dropped 3 bases and J dropped 7 bases, with 7 bases sitting between them. In DNA, the CDR3 is TGTGCCAGCAGCTCCACCTGGACCCAGTACTTC. Translated: CASSSTWTQYF. Drawing the rest from reference TRBV5-5 and TRBJ2-5, the complete variable domain is DAGVTQSPTHLIKTRGQQVTLRCSPISGHKSVSWYQQVLGQGPQFIFQYYEKEERGRGNFPDRFSARQFPNYSSELNVNALLLGDSALYLCASSSTWTQYFGPGTRLLVL.

The gene calls are TRBV5-1 and TRBJ2-3; no firm D call. Germline CDR1 and CDR2: SGHRS and YFSETQ. CDR3 length: 12 amino acids. The V end lost 4 bases, the J end lost 4 bases, and 7 bases lay between the germline ends. The CDR3 reads CASSPEADTQYF. CDR3 DNA sequence: TGCGCCAGCAGCCCCGAGGCAGATACGCAGTATTTT.

The rearrangement uses TRBV18 and TRBJ2-7, with no clear D. CDR1 is KGHSH, CDR2 LQKENI, per germline. The length of the CDR3 is 16 residues. V lost 6 bases, J lost 3 bases, and 21 bases lay in between. The CDR3 reads CASSPMAIRTNYEQYF. In nucleotides, the CDR3 is TGTGCCAGCTCCCCTATGGCCATACGAACAAACTACGAGCAGTACTTC. Supplemented by reference TRBV18 and TRBJ2-7, the full variable domain reads NAGVMQNPRHLVRRRGQEARLRCSPMKGHSHVYWYRQLPEEGLKFMVYLQKENIIDESGMPKERFSAEFPKEGPSILRIQQVVRGDSAAYFCASSPMAIRTNYEQYFGPGTRLTVT.

This clonotype was picked up a small number of times. V usage is TRBV29-1 and J usage is TRBJ2-7, with 12 bases identical to TRBD2. Trimming took 4 bases from V and 2 from J; bases not matched to a gene: 3. This CDR3 contains 14 residues. Germline CDR1 reads SQVTM; CDR2 reads ANQGSEA. The CDR3 sequence is CSVGGLAGTYEQYF. In DNA, the CDR3 is TGCAGCGTTGGCGGACTAGCGGGGACCTACGAGCAGTACTTC.

The genes are TRBV28 and TRBJ1-1; no firm D call. The CDR3 length is 14 residues. Germline-derived CDR1 and CDR2 are MDHEN and SYDVKM. The germline V and J ends were trimmed by 7 bases and 6 bases, with 18 bases remaining between them. The CDR3 sequence is CASINRGSAAEAFF. Written as DNA, the CDR3 is TGTGCCAGCATCAACCGAGGGAGTGCCGCTGAAGCTTTCTTT.

This clonotype was picked up many times. The chain uses TRBV5-1 and TRBJ2-1, with TRBD1 identical over 8 bases. The CDR3 loop spans 15 amino acids. Trimming removed 4 bases from V and 3 bases from J; junction bases left unmatched: 6. Germline V gives CDR1 SGHRS, CDR2 YFSETQ. Written as DNA, the CDR3 is TGCGCCAGCAGCGTCCAGGGGGCGGGCTACAATGAGCAGTTCTTC. This encodes CASSVQGAGYNEQFF.

The V gene is TRBV28, the J gene TRBJ2-7, with 8 bases fitting TRBD1. V lost 8 bases and J lost 0; bases outside the gene matches: 6. In germline, CDR1 is MDHEN, CDR2 SYDVKM. The CDR3 is made up of 14 amino acids. In DNA, the CDR3 is TGTGCCAGCTACCGGACAGGGCTCTCCTACGAGCAGTACTTC. Translating gives CASYRTGLSYEQYF.

This clonotype has only a few counts. The CDR3 sequence: CASTGGDSNQPQHF. The CDR3 DNA reads TGTGCCAGCACCGGAGGGGATAGCAATCAGCCCCAGCATTTT. The genes are TRBV28 and TRBJ1-5, with D maybe TRBD1 (5 bases). V was pared by 7 bases and J by 0 bases, with 10 bases between. Germline V gene lookup returns CDR1 MDHEN and CDR2 SYDVKM. CDR3 length: 14 residues.

The chain has TRBV4-3 and TRBJ2-1, with D hard to call. V lost 4 bases to trimming and J lost 8 bases, with 12 bases between them. The CDR3 covers 13 residues. Germline values: CDR1 LGHNA, CDR2 YSLEER. CDR3 sequence reads: CASSLLLGYEQFF. CDR3 coding DNA: TGCGCCAGCAGCCTCCTGCTAGGTTATGAGCAGTTCTTC.

This clonotype was picked up many times. The chain joins TRBV5-6 to TRBJ1-1; D unresolved. The germline gives CDR1 SGHDT, CDR2 YYEEEE. The length of the CDR3 is 14 residues. V gave up 2 bases and J gave up 1 base, with 9 bases separating them. Here the CDR3 DNA reads TGTGCCAGCAGCTTTGGCCTGAGGAACACTGAAGCTTTCTTT. Protein sequence: CASSFGLRNTEAFF.

This clonotype was seen a few times. The CDR3 loop is CSATPPGSGSSYEQYF. The CDR3 DNA reads TGCAGTGCTACCCCCCCAGGCTCAGGAAGCTCCTACGAGCAGTACTTC. V is TRBV20-1 and J is TRBJ2-7; unclear D gene. Trimming took off 4 bases at V and 0 bases at J, with 19 bases between the two ends. The germline gives CDR1 DFQATT, CDR2 SNEGSKA (reference sequence). The CDR3 runs 16 residues.

V and J are TRBV5-1 and TRBJ2-2, with D uncertain. CDR3 length: 14 amino acids. The germline V gene encodes CDR1 SGHRS and CDR2 YFSETQ. V was clipped by 4 bases and J by 6 bases, with 13 bases between them. The CDR3 spells CASSISESPGELFF. The CDR3 DNA reads as TGCGCCAGCAGCATCAGTGAGTCCCCCGGGGAGCTGTTTTTT.

Ten or more counts support this clonotype. The chain joins TRBV10-3 to TRBJ2-7, with D possibly TRBD2 on 5 matching bases. The CDR3 is 13 residues long. Germline V gene sequence: CDR1 ENHRY, CDR2 SYGVKD. V gave up 2 bases and J gave up 4 bases, with 9 bases separating them. CDR3 loop: CAISEGRVYEQYF. As DNA, the CDR3 is TGTGCCATCAGTGAGGGGCGGGTTTACGAGCAGTACTTC.